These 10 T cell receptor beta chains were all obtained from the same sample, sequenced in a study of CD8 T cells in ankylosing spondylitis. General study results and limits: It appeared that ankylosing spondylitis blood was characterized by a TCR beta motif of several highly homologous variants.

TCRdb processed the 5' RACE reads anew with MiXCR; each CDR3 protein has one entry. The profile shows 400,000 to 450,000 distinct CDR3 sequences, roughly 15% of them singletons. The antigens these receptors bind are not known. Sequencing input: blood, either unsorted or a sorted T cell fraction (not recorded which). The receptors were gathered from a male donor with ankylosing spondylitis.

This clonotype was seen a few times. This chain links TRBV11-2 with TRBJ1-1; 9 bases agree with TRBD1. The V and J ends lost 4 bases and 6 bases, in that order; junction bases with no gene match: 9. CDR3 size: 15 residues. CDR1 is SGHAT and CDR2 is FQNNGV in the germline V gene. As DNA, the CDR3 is TGTGCCAGCAGCTCCCGGACAGGGGTGATGGCTGAAGCTTTCTTT. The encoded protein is CASSSRTGVMAEAFF. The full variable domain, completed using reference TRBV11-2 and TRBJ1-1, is EAGVAQSPRYKIIEKRQSVAFWCNPISGHATLYWYQQILGQGPKLLIQFQNNGVVDDSQLPKDRFSAERLKGVDSTLKIQPAKLEDSAVYLCASSSRTGVMAEAFFGQGTRLTVV.

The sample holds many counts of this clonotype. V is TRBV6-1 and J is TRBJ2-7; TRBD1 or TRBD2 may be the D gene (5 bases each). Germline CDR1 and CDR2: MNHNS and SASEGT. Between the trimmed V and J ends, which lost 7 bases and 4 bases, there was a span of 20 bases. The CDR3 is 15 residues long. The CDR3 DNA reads TGTGCCAGCACTAACCCCCAGGGCAGACTATACGAGCAGTACTTC. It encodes CASTNPQGRLYEQYF.

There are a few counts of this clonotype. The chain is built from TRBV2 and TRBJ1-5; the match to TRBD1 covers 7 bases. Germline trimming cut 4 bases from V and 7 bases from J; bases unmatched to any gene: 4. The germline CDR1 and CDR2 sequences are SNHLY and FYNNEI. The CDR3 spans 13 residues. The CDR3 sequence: CASSGQGGQPQHF. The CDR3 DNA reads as TGTGCCAGCAGTGGACAGGGAGGCCAGCCCCAGCATTTT.

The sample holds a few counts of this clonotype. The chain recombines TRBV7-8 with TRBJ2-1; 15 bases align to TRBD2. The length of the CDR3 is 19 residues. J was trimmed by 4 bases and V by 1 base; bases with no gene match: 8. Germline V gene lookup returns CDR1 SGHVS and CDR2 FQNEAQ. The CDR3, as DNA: TGTGCCAGCAGCTTAGGGTCGGGACTAGCGGGGGGCAAATACAATGAGCAGTTCTTC. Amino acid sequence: CASSLGSGLAGGKYNEQFF.

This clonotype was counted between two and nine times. The CDR3 sequence is CASTMTTGWYSPLHF. Here the CDR3 DNA reads TGTGCCAGCACCATGACGACAGGGTGGTATTCACCCCTCCACTTT. This chain joins TRBV12-3 or TRBV12-4 and TRBJ1-6; 7 bases map to TRBD1. CDR3 size: 15 residues. The V gene end was trimmed by 7 bases and the J gene end by 8 bases; junction bases not matched to a gene: 11.

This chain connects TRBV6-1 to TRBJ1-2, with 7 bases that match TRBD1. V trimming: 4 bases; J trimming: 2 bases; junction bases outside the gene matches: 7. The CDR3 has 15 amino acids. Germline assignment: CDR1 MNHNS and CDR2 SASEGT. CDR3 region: CASSGRDRENYGYTF. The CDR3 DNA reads TGTGCCAGCAGTGGCCGGGACAGAGAAAACTATGGCTACACCTTC.

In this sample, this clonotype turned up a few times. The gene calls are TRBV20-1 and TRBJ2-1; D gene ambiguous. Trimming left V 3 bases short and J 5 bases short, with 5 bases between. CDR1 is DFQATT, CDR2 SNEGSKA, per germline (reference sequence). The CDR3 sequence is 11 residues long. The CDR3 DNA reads TGCAGTGCTAGTCGGCACAATGAGCAGTTCTTC. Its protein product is CSASRHNEQFF.

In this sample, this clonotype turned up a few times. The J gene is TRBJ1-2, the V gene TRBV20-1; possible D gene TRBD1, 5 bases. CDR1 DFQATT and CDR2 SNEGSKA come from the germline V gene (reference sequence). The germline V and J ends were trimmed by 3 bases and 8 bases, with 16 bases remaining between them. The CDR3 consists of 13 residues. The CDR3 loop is CSARAQGNWGYTF. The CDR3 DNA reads TGCAGTGCTAGGGCGCAGGGAAATTGGGGCTACACCTTC.

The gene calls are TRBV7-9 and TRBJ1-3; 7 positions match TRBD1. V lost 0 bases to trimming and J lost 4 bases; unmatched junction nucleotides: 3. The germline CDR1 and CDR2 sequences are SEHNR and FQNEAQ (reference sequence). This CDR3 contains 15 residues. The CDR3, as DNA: TGTGCCAGCAGCTTAGCGGGACAGAAGGGAAACACCATATATTTT. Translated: CASSLAGQKGNTIYF.

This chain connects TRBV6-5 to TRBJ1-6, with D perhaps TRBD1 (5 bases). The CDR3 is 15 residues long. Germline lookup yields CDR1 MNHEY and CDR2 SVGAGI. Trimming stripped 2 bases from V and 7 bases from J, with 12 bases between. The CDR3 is CASSYDPDRNSPLHF. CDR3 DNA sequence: TGTGCCAGCAGTTACGATCCTGACAGAAATTCACCCCTCCACTTT.